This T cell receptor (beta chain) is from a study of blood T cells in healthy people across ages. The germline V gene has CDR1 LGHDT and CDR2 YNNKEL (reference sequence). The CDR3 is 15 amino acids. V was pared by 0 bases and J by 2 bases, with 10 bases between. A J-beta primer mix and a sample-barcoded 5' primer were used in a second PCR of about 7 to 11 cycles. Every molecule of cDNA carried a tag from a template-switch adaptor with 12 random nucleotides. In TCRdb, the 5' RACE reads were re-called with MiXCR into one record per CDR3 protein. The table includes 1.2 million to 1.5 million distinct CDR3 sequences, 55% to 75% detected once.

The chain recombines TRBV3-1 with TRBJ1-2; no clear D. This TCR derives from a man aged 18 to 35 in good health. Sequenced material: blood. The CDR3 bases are TGTGCCAGCAGCCAAGATCTGTGGCAGAACTATGGCTACACCTTC. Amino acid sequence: CASSQDLWQNYGYTF. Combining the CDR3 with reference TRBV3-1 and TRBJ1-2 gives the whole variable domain DTAVSQTPKYLVTQMGNDKSIKCEQNLGHDTMYWYKQDSKKFLKIMFSYNNKELIINETVPNRFSPKSPDKAHLNLHINSLELGDSAVYFCASSQDLWQNYGYTFGSGTRLTVV.